This T cell receptor beta chain comes out of a study of blood T cells in healthy people across ages. Germline CDR1 reads SGHDT; CDR2 reads YYEEEE. The CDR3 has 15 amino acids. The V end was cut by 2 bases, the J end by 3 bases, with 13 bases between. It was with a sample-barcoded 5' primer and a J-beta primer mix that a second PCR of roughly 7 to 12 cycles was run. Each CDR3 protein is one row after TCRdb ran MiXCR on the 5' RACE reads. Found here are about 840,000 distinct CDR3 sequences, about 28% of them singletons; the top ten hold roughly 10%. Study findings and constraints: Researchers said unsorted PBMCs prevented a conclusive naive versus antigen-experienced comparison.

In this sample, this clonotype turned up a few times. No antigen is known for it. These data are also associated with another study on T cells of mothers and their children. That report adds: With the M1S primer of the second PCR, sample barcodes and 2-4 random nucleotides were added. In related and unrelated pairs alike, thymic selection shapes TCR recombination output, with inherited differences minor.

The clonotype was recovered from a woman between 35 and 50 years old in good health. The rearrangement joins TRBV5-6 to TRBJ2-3; tentative D call: TRBD1 (6 bases). The sequenced sample was blood. The CDR3 here is CASSLPGTQTDTQYF. CDR3 nucleotide sequence: TGTGCCAGCAGCTTACCCGGGACACAGACAGATACGCAGTATTTT.